This record covers a single T cell receptor (beta chain). These data come from a study of cytomegalovirus exposure and HLA in healthy donors. The V end was cut by 3 bases, the J end by 5 bases, with 13 bases between. Germline-derived CDR1 and CDR2 are SEHNR and FQNEAQ (reference sequence). This CDR3 is built from 15 residues. The table came from immunoSEQ multiplex PCR; TCRdb's copy has only in-frame clones and leaves some out. The sample has about 120,000 clones, roughly nine tenths seen once; the top ten hold 0.95% to 1.3%. The TCR originated in a woman between 18 and 29 years old in good health and CMV-seronegative. Sequencing was carried out using PBMCs. The genes are TRBV7-9 and TRBJ1-4; D may be TRBD1 (6 bases). CDR3 in amino acids: CASSFLTGPNEKLFF. As DNA, the CDR3 is TGTGCCAGCAGCTTTCTGACAGGACCAAATGAAAAACTGTTTTTT.